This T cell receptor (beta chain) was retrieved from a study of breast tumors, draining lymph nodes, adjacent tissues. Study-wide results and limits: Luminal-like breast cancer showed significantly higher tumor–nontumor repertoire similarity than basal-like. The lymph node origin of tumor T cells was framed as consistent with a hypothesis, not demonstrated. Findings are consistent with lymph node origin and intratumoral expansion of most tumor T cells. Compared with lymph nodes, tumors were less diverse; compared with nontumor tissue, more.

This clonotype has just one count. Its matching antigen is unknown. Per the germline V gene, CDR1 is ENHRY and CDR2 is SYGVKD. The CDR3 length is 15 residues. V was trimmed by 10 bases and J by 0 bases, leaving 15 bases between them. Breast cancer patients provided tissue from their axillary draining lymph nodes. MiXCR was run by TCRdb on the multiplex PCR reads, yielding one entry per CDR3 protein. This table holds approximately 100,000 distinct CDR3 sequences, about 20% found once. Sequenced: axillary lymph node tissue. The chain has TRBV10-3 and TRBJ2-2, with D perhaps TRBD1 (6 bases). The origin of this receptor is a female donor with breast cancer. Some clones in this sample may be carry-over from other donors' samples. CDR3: CATPPGDTNTGELFF. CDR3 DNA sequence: TGTGCCACACCCCCAGGGGATACGAACACCGGGGAGCTGTTTTTT.